This TCR beta chain was found in a study of human T cells and chemical hapten exposure (dated by TCRdb to the early 2020s). Looking at the study overall: Libraries were combined into a pool for sequencing, and differences in TCR yield between samples came mainly from small differences in library volumes within the pool. Both TCR alpha and TCR beta chains were sequenced from each blood RNA sample. In alopecia patients, the study followed how the peripheral blood TCR repertoire changed in vivo over primary and secondary sensitization to diphenylcyclopropenone (DPC), a hapten.

The investigation overall reported the following: The number of TCRs above 1 in 1000 frequency did not change with DPC sensitization; there was no evidence of global repertoire structure alterations. After repeated subsampling, changes were observed in the strength of the expansion versus patch-test correlation and in the threshold at which the correlation became significant.

Details on this clonotype: It has no known antigen specificity. Base-call qualities are not available, and no considerably larger clone is one nucleotide away.

The library came from RACE. Instrument used: NextSeq 500. Library preparation attached unique molecular identifiers to individual cDNA molecules for quantitative, reproducible TCR counting. On the study's bioinformatics: The median number of TCRs per sample was approximately 96,000, ranging from about 20,000 to 750,000. V, J and CDR3 annotation of the TCR reads was performed with the Decombinator software suite. For PS versus PT1 abundance plots, all samples were subsampled to the same number of TCRs (28,000). Expanded TCRs were defined as absent before sensitization and observed at least eight times at the 2-week time point. TCRdb trimmed public reads at Q25 via fastp, called clones via MiXCR and kept in-frame beta chains. All rows with the same CDR3 protein become a single entry with the most common DNA and genes. These V and J calls derive from TCRdb rather than the authors' analysis. The table for this sample lists approximately 59,000 distinct CDR3 sequences; under 7.5% of them were counted only once. The ten largest clonotypes hold roughly 3.4% of the sample.

Relative to germline, V is 7 bases shorter and J is 0 bases shorter, with 10 bases between their ends. Measured from the cysteine to the phenylalanine, the CDR3 is 13 residues long. The entry retains the CDR3 DNA only, 39 bases that are in frame from base 1. CDR1 MNHEY and CDR2 SVGEGT are derived from the germline V gene. In light of the paper, this sample's time point label describes: healthy volunteer bleed at 6 weeks. Total RNA was isolated from unfractionated whole blood collected in Tempus Blood RNA tubes. About 5 healthy volunteers served as TCR sequencing controls and were bled at day 0, 2 weeks and 6 weeks.

This chain joins TRBV6-2 or TRBV6-3 to TRBJ2-7; the D gene is unclear. The sequence was collected from a female donor in good health. Some clones in this sample may be carry-over from other donors' samples. The specimen was whole blood. The base sequence is TGTGCCAGCACCCGGGTCGACTCCTACGAGCAGTACTTC. It encodes CASTRVDSYEQYF.